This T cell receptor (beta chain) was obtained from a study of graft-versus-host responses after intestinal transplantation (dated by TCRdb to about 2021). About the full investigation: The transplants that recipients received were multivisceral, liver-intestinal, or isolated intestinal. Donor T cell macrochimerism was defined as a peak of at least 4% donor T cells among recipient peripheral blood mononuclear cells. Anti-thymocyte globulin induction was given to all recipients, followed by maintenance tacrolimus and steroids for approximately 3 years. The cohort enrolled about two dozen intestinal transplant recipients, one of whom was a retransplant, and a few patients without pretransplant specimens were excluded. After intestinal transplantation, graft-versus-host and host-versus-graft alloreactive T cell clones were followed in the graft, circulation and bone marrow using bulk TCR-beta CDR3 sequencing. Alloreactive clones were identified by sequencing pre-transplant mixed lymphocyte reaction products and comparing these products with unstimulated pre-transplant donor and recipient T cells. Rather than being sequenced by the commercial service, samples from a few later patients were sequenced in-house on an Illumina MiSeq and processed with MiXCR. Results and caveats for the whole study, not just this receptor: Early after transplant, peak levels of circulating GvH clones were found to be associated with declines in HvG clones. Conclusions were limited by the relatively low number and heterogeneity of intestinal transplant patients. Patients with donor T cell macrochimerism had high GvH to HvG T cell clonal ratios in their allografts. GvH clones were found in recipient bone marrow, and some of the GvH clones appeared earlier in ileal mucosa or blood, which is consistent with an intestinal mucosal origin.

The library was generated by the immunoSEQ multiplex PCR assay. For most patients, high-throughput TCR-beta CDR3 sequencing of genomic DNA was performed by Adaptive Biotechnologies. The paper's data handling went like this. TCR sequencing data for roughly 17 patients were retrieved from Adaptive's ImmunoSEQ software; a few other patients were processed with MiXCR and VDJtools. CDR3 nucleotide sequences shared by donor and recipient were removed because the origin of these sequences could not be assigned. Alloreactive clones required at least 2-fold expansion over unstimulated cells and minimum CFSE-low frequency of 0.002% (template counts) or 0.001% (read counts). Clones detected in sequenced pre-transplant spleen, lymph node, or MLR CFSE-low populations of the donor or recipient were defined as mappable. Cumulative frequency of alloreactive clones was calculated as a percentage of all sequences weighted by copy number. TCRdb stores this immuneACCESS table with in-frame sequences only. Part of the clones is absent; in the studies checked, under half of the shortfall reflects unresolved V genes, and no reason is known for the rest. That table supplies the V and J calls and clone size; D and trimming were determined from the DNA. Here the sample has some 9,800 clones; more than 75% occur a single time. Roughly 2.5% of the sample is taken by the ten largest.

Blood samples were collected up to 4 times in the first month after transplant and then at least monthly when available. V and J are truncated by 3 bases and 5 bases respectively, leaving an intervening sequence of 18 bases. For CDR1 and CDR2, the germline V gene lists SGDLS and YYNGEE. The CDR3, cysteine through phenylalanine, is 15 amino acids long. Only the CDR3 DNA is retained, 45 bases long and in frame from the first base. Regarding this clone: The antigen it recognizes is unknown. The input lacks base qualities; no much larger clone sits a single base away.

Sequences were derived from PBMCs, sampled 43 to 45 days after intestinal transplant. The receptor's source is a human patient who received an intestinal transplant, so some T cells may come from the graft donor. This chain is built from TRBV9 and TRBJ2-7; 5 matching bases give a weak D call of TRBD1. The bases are TGTGCCAGCAGCGCCGCCCCAGGGAATGGCCACGAGCAGTACTTC. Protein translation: CASSAAPGNGHEQYF.